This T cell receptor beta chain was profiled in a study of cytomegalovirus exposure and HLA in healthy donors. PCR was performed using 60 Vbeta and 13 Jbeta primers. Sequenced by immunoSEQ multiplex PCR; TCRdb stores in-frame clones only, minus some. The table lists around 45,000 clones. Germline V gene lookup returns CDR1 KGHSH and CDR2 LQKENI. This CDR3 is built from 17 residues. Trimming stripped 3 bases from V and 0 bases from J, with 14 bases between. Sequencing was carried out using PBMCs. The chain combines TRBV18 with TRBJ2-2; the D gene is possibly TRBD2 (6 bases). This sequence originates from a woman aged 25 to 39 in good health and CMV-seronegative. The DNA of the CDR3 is TGTGCCAGCTCACCCCAGTCGGGAGCCACGAACACCGGGGAGCTGTTTTTT. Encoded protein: CASSPQSGATNTGELFF.